One sample yielded the 8 T cell receptor beta chains listed below, sequenced in a study of blood T cell repertoires in COVID-19. Only in-frame clones appear in the TCRdb table, and some are missing; sequencing was by immunoSEQ multiplex PCR. The sample has roughly 82,000 clones, about four fifths seen once; the top ten hold approximately 15%. The sequenced sample consisted of peripheral blood. The source of these receptors is a woman aged 60-75 years with acute or convalescent COVID-19.

The V and J genes are TRBV6-4 and TRBJ2-1; D not certain. Deletions cut 2 bases from V and 8 bases from J, with 7 bases between. The CDR3 loop spans 12 amino acids. Looked up from germline, CDR1 is MRHNA and CDR2 is SNTAGT. CDR3 region: CASSDLVHEQFF. In nucleotides, the CDR3 is TGTGCCAGCAGTGACCTAGTCCATGAGCAGTTCTTC.

J is TRBJ2-7 and V is TRBV27; D might be TRBD1 (7 bases). Germline V gene lookup returns CDR1 MNHEY and CDR2 SMNVEV (reference sequence). The V end lost 3 bases, the J end lost 2 bases, and 17 bases lay between the germline ends. This CDR3 region has 16 residues. Here the CDR3 reads CASSLAGGQGAYEQYF. The CDR3 DNA sequence: TGTGCCAGCAGTTTGGCAGGGGGGCAGGGGGCCTACGAGCAGTACTTC.

The J gene is TRBJ1-1, the V gene TRBV6-5; D ambiguous. The germline V and J ends were trimmed by 6 bases and 4 bases, with 12 bases remaining between them. The CDR3 extends over 13 amino acids. Germline loops: CDR1 MNHEY, CDR2 SVGAGI. This CDR3 reads CASSWEKSTEAFF. The DNA for the CDR3 is TGTGCCAGCAGCTGGGAGAAAAGCACTGAAGCTTTCTTT.

The V and J genes are TRBV5-1 and TRBJ1-4, with a possible D match to TRBD1 (5 bases). Germline CDR1 SGHRS, CDR2 YFSETQ. The CDR3 is 16 residues long. Trimming left V 4 bases short and J 6 bases short, with 19 bases between. CDR3 DNA: TGCGCCAGCAGCCCCACAGCGGGGGTGGGGGATGAAAAACTGTTTTTT. It codes for CASSPTAGVGDEKLFF.

The V call is TRBV20-1, the J call TRBJ2-7; the D gene could be TRBD1 or TRBD2 (9 bases each). The CDR3 runs 19 residues. V was shortened by 3 bases and J by 3 bases, with 30 bases between the two germline ends. Germline CDR1 DFQATT, CDR2 SNEGSKA (reference sequence). The CDR3 region has the DNA TGCAGTGCTAGTTTTTTGGCGACAGGGGGGATTAGCGGGAGCTACGAGCAGTACTTC. Translation gives CSASFLATGGISGSYEQYF.

The CDR3 spells CASSLGWGAEAFF. CDR3 DNA sequence: TGTGCCAGCAGCTTGGGGTGGGGCGCTGAAGCTTTCTTT. This sequence joins TRBV5-4 and TRBJ1-1, with D possibly being TRBD1 (5 bases). The CDR3 extends over 13 amino acids. V was clipped by 0 bases and J by 6 bases, with 9 bases between them. CDR1 and CDR2 from the germline V gene are SGHNT and YYREEE (reference sequence).

The chain couples TRBV10-3 to TRBJ2-5, with 9 nucleotides matching TRBD2. This CDR3 has 16 residues. Germline V lookup: CDR1 ENHRY, CDR2 SYGVKD. V trimming: 10 bases; J trimming: 0 bases; junction bases outside the gene matches: 12. The CDR3 reads CATSGPSGGYQETQYF. CDR3 nucleotide sequence: TGTGCCACCTCAGGCCCCAGCGGGGGGTACCAAGAGACCCAGTACTTC.

DNA of the CDR3: TGTGCCAGCAGCCCTAGGACAGCGCACTCGAACACCGGGGAGCTGTTTTTT. Translation gives CASSPRTAHSNTGELFF. This rearrangement joins TRBV5-5 to TRBJ2-2; D is possibly TRBD1 (6 bases). Trimming shortened V by 4 bases and J by 0 bases, and 16 bases separated the two germline ends. CDR1 and CDR2 from the germline V gene are SGHKS and YYEKEE (reference sequence). CDR3 length equals 17 residues.